Following are 8 T cell receptor beta chains from one sample sequenced in a study of blood T cell repertoires in COVID-19. The repertoire was sequenced with immunoSEQ multiplex PCR; TCRdb's copy has only in-frame clones and lacks some. The profile shows about 80,000 clones, about 83% of them singletons. Sequences were obtained from peripheral blood. The receptors derive from a man between 45 and 60 years old with acute or convalescent COVID-19.

With regard to this clone: This same CDR3 is encoded by further DNA sequences in the sample. The rearrangement joins TRBV19 to TRBJ1-5; a weak D match, TRBD1 (6 bases). Trimming took 4 bases from V and 2 from J, leaving 6 bases between them. The CDR3 extends over 13 amino acids. Per germline, CDR1 LNHDA and CDR2 SQIVND (reference sequence). Written as DNA, the CDR3 is TGTGCCAGTAGTAGACAGGGCAATCAGCCCCAGCATTTT. Its translation is CASSRQGNQPQHF.

This chain links TRBV4-2 with TRBJ2-7, with 12 nucleotides matching TRBD2. CDR1 and CDR2 from the germline V gene are LGHNA and YNFKEQ. The CDR3 contains 16 residues. J gave up 4 bases and V 2 bases, and 6 bases lay outside the gene matches. The CDR3 here is CASSQTASGGGYEQYF. The CDR3 DNA is TGTGCCAGCAGCCAAACGGCTAGCGGGGGGGGATACGAGCAGTACTTC.

This clone has just a few counts. The genes are TRBV24-1 and TRBJ1-2; no reliable D call. Germline CDR1 reads KGHDR; CDR2 reads SFDVKD. V was trimmed by 0 bases and J by 7 bases, leaving 8 bases between them. The CDR3 runs to 13 residues. The CDR3 reads CATSDLSGSGYTF. CDR3 sequence (DNA): TGTGCCACCAGTGATTTGTCGGGGTCTGGCTACACCTTC.

CDR3 sequence: CASSLEASTTPGNEQFF. CDR3 DNA: TGCGCCAGCAGCTTGGAGGCTAGCACAACCCCGGGAAATGAGCAGTTCTTC. The V call is TRBV5-1, the J call TRBJ2-1; TRBD2 is a possible D gene (5 bases). The length of the CDR3 is 17 residues. CDR1 and CDR2 (germline): SGHRS, YFSETQ. Deletions cut 0 bases from V and 7 bases from J, with 20 bases between.

The chain has TRBV11-3 and TRBJ2-1, with 8 positions matching TRBD2. The CDR3 loop spans 12 amino acids. Germline V gene sequence: CDR1 SGHNT, CDR2 YENEEA. The V and J ends lost 8 bases and 9 bases, in that order; junction bases with no gene match: 6. CDR3 sequence reads: CASAPGGVEQFF. CDR3 nucleotides: TGTGCCAGCGCCCCGGGGGGGGTTGAGCAGTTCTTC.

The V and J genes are TRBV4-3 and TRBJ1-1; TRBD1 matches at 10 bases. CDR3 size: 16 residues. The germline CDR1 and CDR2 sequences are LGHNA and YSLEER. The V gene end was trimmed by 0 bases and the J gene end by 11 bases; junction bases not matched to a gene: 12. CDR3 amino acids: CASSQDSTGQGVLAFF. DNA of the CDR3: TGCGCCAGCAGCCAAGACTCGACCGGACAGGGGGTTTTGGCTTTCTTT.

CDR3 sequence (DNA): TGTGCCACCAGTGATCCCAGCAGCGGGAGGGCCGGTAACACCTACAATGAGCAGTTCTTC. This gives the protein CATSDPSSGRAGNTYNEQFF. The chain couples TRBV24-1 to TRBJ2-1; 10 nucleotides match TRBD2. CDR3 length: 20 residues. Germline CDR1 and CDR2: KGHDR and SFDVKD. With V trimmed by 3 bases and J by 2 bases, 15 bases remained unmatched.

This sequence joins TRBV4-3 and TRBJ1-5; D unresolved. CDR3 length: 15 residues. V lost 0 bases and J lost 4, with 10 bases in between. Germline CDR1 is LGHNA and CDR2 is YSLEER. As DNA, the CDR3 is TGCGCCAGCAGCCAAGATACGAGCGAGAATCAGCCCCAGCATTTT. Its translation: CASSQDTSENQPQHF.